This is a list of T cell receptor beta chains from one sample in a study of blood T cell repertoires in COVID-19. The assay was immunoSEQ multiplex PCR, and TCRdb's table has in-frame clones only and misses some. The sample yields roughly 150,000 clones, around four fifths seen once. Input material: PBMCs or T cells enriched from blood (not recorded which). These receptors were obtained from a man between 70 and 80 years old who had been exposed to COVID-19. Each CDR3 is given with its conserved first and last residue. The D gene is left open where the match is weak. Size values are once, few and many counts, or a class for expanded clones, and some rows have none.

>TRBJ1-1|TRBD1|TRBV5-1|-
CASSSGQVGAEAFF
TGCGCCAGCAGCTCTGGACAGGTGGGAGCTGAAGCTTTCTTT
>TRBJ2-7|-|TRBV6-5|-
CASSYFGKYEQYF
TGTGCCAGCAGTTACTTCGGGAAGTACGAGCAGTACTTC
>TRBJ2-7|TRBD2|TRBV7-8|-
CASSPREGSYEQYF
TGTGCCAGCAGCCCCCGGGAGGGATCCTACGAGCAGTACTTC
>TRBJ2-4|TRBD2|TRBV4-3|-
CASSQETGGRRGWLQYF
TGCGCCAGCAGCCAAGAGACGGGCGGGAGGAGGGGATGGCTTCAGTACTTC
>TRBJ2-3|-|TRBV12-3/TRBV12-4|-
CASSFVGADTQYF
TGTGCCAGCAGCTTCGTCGGGGCAGATACGCAGTATTTT
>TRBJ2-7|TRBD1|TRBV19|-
CASSPGQGWDEQYF
TGTGCCAGTAGTCCCGGACAGGGGTGGGACGAGCAGTACTTC
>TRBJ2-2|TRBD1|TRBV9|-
CASSVRDSSFANTGELFF
TGTGCCAGCAGCGTCCGGGACAGTTCATTCGCGAACACCGGGGAGCTGTTTTTT
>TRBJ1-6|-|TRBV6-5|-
CASSRGQQGSPLHF
TGTGCCAGTTCCCGAGGGCAACAGGGTTCACCCCTCCACTTT
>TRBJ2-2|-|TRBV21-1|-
CASSPPGTSGTNTGELFF
TGTGCCAGCAGCCCTCCAGGCACTAGCGGGACGAACACCGGGGAGCTGTTTTTT
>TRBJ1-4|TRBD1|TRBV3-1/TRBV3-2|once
CASSQNRGTNEKLFF
TGTGCCAGCAGCCAGAACAGGGGAACTAATGAAAAACTGTTTTTT
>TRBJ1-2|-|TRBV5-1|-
CASSLDGIYGYTF
TGCGCCAGCAGCTTGGACGGGATCTATGGCTACACCTTC
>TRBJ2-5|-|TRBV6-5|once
CASSYSVGPGQETQYF
TGTGCCAGCAGTTATTCGGTGGGGCCGGGCCAAGAGACCCAGTACTTC
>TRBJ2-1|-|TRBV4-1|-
CASSSPQGGTYNEQFF
TGCGCCAGCAGCTCCCCCCAGGGAGGAACCTACAATGAGCAGTTCTTC
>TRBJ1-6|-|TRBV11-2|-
CASILAVYSRSPLHF
TGTGCCAGCATACTAGCAGTTTATTCAAGGTCACCCCTCCACTTT
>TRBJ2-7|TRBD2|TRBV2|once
CASSAQLAGVEQYF
TGTGCCAGCAGCGCCCAACTAGCGGGGGTCGAGCAGTACTTC
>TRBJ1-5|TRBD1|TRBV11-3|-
CASSHTWDGTGDNQPQHF
TGTGCCAGCAGCCACACTTGGGACGGGACAGGAGATAATCAGCCCCAGCATTTT
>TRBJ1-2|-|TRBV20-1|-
CSASPSGGEGYTF
TGCAGTGCTAGTCCCAGCGGGGGGGAAGGCTACACCTTC
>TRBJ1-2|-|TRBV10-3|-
CAITGDLNYGYTF
TGTGCCATCACAGGGGATCTTAACTATGGCTACACCTTC
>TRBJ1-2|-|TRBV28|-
CASKPPGGGYTLNGYTF
TGTGCCAGCAAACCACCGGGGGGGGGCTACACCCTGAATGGCTACACCTTC
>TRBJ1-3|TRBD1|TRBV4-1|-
CASSQEGTAGNTIYF
TGCGCCAGCAGCCAAGAGGGGACAGCTGGAAACACCATATATTTT
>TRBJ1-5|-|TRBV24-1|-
CATSGTYSNQPQHF
TGTGCCACCTCCGGGACATATAGCAATCAGCCCCAGCATTTT
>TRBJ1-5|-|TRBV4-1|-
CASSQDLPISNQPQHF
TGCGCCAGCAGCCAAGATCTCCCTATTAGCAATCAGCCCCAGCATTTT
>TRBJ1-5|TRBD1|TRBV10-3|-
CAISESEGTDENQPQHF
TGTGCCATCAGTGAGTCAGAAGGGACAGATGAGAATCAGCCCCAGCATTTT
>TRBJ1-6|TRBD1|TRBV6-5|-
CASNGYRGYSPLHF
TGTGCCAGCAATGGGTACAGGGGGTATTCACCCCTCCACTTT
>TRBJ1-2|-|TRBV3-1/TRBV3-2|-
CASSPIHLYGYTF
TGTGCCAGCAGCCCAATACACCTCTATGGCTACACCTTC
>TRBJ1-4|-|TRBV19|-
CASSIGSLGGNEKLFF
TGTGCCAGTAGTATCGGCAGTCTTGGAGGTAATGAAAAACTGTTTTTT
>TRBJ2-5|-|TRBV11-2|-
CASRPQLGQQETQYF
TGTGCCAGCAGGCCCCAACTAGGGCAACAAGAGACCCAGTACTTC